The clone carrying this TCR beta chain was detected a few times. CDR1 and CDR2 from the germline V gene are MDHEN and SYDVKM. V was clipped by 3 bases and J by 0 bases; unmatched bases: 8. The CDR3 length is 16 residues. This sample stems from a study of blood T cell repertoires in COVID-19. In the authors' methods: The authors estimated nucleated cell counts from reference gene primer amplification. Assay: immunoSEQ multiplex PCR; the TCRdb copy retains only in-frame clones and omits some. The V and J calls and clone size come from that table; D and trimming were worked out from the DNA. This table has approximately 61,000 clones, about 76% appearing once.

V gene TRBV28 combines with J gene TRBJ2-7; 7 positions agree with TRBD2. The sequence derives from a human donor in a cohort sampled during active COVID-19. What was sequenced was peripheral blood. CDR3 bases: TGTGCCAGCAGTTTTCCCAGCGGGATTAGCTCCTACGAGCAGTACTTC. It codes for CASSFPSGISSYEQYF.